Shown below are 28 T cell receptor delta chains from a single sample sequenced in a study of γδ T cells in repeated Plasmodium falciparum infection. With CATT, TCRdb re-called clones from the multiplex PCR reads. The table lists around 89,000 delta-chain clones, roughly 1.4% of them singletons, with over 8% in the top ten. Vgamma9/Vdelta2+ and Vdelta2-negative gammadelta T cells were flow-sorted from PBMC for bulk sequencing. The material sequenced was gamma-delta T cells from blood. The receptors originated from a pool of human donors (malaria-infected and uninfected, not separated).

This clone was seen a few times. This DNA's translation differs at residue 13 from TCRdb's protein, which comes from a much larger clone; a read error is likely, and the protein shown is translated from the DNA. The chain is built from TRDV2 and TRDJ1, with D perhaps TRDD3 (6 bases). The J gene is absent in TCRdb and was assigned here via DNA matching to germline. Trimming pared 0 bases from V and 3 bases from J, leaving 25 bases between. CDR1 and CDR2 (germline): GEAIGNYY, EKD. The CDR3 runs to 19 residues. The CDR3 reads CACDTVGLEGGIGADKLIF. CDR3 bases: TGTGCCTGTGACACCGTCGGCCTCGAGGGTGGGATAGGGGCCGATAAACTCATCTTT.

This clone has more than one count but fewer than ten. A read error likely explains why the TCRdb protein, taken from a much larger clone, differs from this DNA's translation at residue 17; the protein shown is translated from the DNA. This rearrangement joins TRDV1 to TRDJ1; 13 bases are shared with TRDD3. TCRdb supplies no J gene; here it was assigned by aligning the nucleotide sequence to germline. The V and J ends lost 1 base and 0 bases, in that order; junction bases with no gene match: 26. The germline CDR1 and CDR2 sequences are TSWWSYY and QGS. The CDR3 totals 25 residues. CDR3 loop: CALGEPHRLPVRTGGYVGYTDKLIF. For the CDR3, the DNA is TGTGCTCTTGGGGAACCCCACAGGCTTCCTGTACGTACTGGGGGATACGTCGGGTACACCGATAAACTCATCTTT.

This clone was seen only a few times. TCRdb has a much larger clone's protein, which differs at residue 11 from the translation of this DNA, likely because of a read error; what is shown is the protein translated from the DNA. The chain recombines TRDV3 with TRDJ1, with a weak D call TRDD2 (6 bases). The J gene was not available in TCRdb and was assigned here by matching the DNA to germline segments. Germline CDR1 and CDR2: TVYSNPD and GDNSRS (reference sequence). CDR3 size: 22 residues. V lost 3 bases, J lost 10 bases, and 48 bases lay in between. The CDR3 protein is CAFNHLLPPSALSNIGGWRLIF. As DNA, the CDR3 is TGTGCCTTCAATCACCTTCTTCCTCCGTCGGCACTCTCAAATATCGGAGGTTGGAGACTCATCTTT.

Concerning this clone: The amino acid sequence in TCRdb belongs to a much larger clone and departs from this DNA's translation at residue 13, likely a sequencing read error; the sequence shown is translated from the DNA. The CDR3 region is CALGEGFSTSRGIVPYTDKLIF. DNA of the CDR3: TGTGCTCTTGGGGAGGGATTTTCTACGAGTAGAGGGATCGTACCGTACACCGATAAACTCATCTTT. This chain connects TRDV1 to TRDJ1, with a weak D call TRDD3 (5 bases). The germline V gene has CDR1 TSWWSYY and CDR2 QGS. Trimming removed 3 bases from V and 0 bases from J, with 32 bases in between. The CDR3 length is 22 residues.

A note on this clone: The TCRdb record carries a much larger clone's protein, which differs from this DNA's translation at residue 10; a read error is the likely cause, and the protein listed here is the DNA translation. V and J are TRDV2 and TRDJ1; the D gene could be TRDD2 or TRDD3 (5 bases each). Germline values: CDR1 GEAIGNYY, CDR2 EKD. V lost 2 bases, J lost 0 bases, and 18 bases lay in between. CDR3 length equals 17 residues. CDR3 sequence: CACDILHRLVDTDKLIF. The CDR3 nucleotides read TGTGCCTGTGACATCCTTCATCGACTGGTGGACACCGATAAACTCATCTTT.

A few counts support this clone. TCRdb has a much larger clone's protein, which differs at residue 21 from the translation of this DNA, likely because of a read error; what is shown is the protein translated from the DNA. This chain uses TRDV1 with TRDJ1; 8 nucleotides line up with TRDD3. The J gene, absent from TCRdb, was called here by matching the DNA to germline. Germline CDR1 TSWWSYY, CDR2 QGS. CDR3 length equals 26 residues. J lost 3 bases, V lost 0 bases, and 36 bases had no gene match. The CDR3 nucleotides are TGTGCTCTTGGGGAACTGGGGAGGGGCCTTCCCACGCCCTGGGGGAGAAACCTGATGTACGCCGATAAACTCATCTTT. As protein: CALGELGRGLPTPWGRNLMYADKLIF.

As for this clone: For this DNA, TCRdb reports the protein of a much larger clone, which diverges at residue 3, most likely from a read error; the protein presented here is translated directly from the DNA. The CDR3 loop is CAPGEGGYSWDTRQMFF. The CDR3 bases are TGTGCTCCTGGGGAAGGGGGATACTCCTGGGACACCCGACAGATGTTTTTC. The chain employs TRDV1 and TRDJ3, with TRDD3 matching over 8 bases. No J gene was available from TCRdb, and it was assigned here by a germline match of the DNA. This CDR3 comprises 17 residues. The germline gives CDR1 TSWWSYY, CDR2 QGS.

This clone was recorded at least ten times. This chain links TRDV1 with TRDJ1; 12 bases are a match to TRDD3. TCRdb lists no J gene, so it was determined here by aligning the DNA to germline. This CDR3 is 22 amino acids long. Germline CDR1 is TSWWSYY and CDR2 is QGS. Unmatched junction bases numbered 22, after V lost 0 bases and J lost 5 bases. CDR3 DNA: TGTGCTCTTGGGGAACTGTCCTCCCGAGGGGCCGTACTGGGGGATACAGAGGATAAACTCATCTTT. Amino acid sequence: CALGELSSRGAVLGDTEDKLIF.

In regard to this clone: A single base separates this from a much larger clone, so it may be a read error. The rearrangement joins TRDV1 to TRDJ1; TRDD3 matches at 12 bases. Because TCRdb records no J gene, it was assigned here through a match of the DNA to germline. CDR3 size: 19 residues. Germline V gives CDR1 TSWWSYY, CDR2 QGS. With V trimmed by 5 bases and J by 3 bases, 16 bases remained unmatched. Here the CDR3 reads CALGNRSYWGILDSDKLIF. CDR3 sequence (DNA): TGTGCTCTTGGGAACCGTTCCTACTGGGGGATACTGGACTCCGATAAACTCATCTTT.

This clone was counted between two and nine times. This DNA's translation differs at residue 6 from TCRdb's protein, which comes from a much larger clone; a read error is likely, and the protein shown is translated from the DNA. Other nucleotide sequences in the sample specify the same CDR3. As DNA, the CDR3 is TGTGCCTTTTCAACTCCGGTTGCTGGGGGATCAGATAAACTCATCTTT. Its protein product is CAFSTPVAGGSDKLIF. The chain combines TRDV3 with TRDJ1; 9 nucleotides agree with TRDD3. Germline CDR1 is TVYSNPD and CDR2 is GDNSRS (reference sequence). With 2 bases clipped from V and 5 bases from J, the junction kept 15 bases outside the gene matches. The CDR3 loop spans 16 amino acids.

Concerning this clone itself: TCRdb's entry gives the protein of a much larger clone, which mismatches this DNA's translation at residue 3, likely from a read error; the protein reported here is translated from the DNA. The genes are TRDV1 and TRDJ1, with TRDD3 matching 10 bases. The CDR3 has 22 residues. From germline, CDR1 is TSWWSYY and CDR2 QGS. This CDR3 is CAPGERPLKAWYWGMRTDKLIF. CDR3 nucleotide sequence: TGTGCTCCTGGGGAACGGCCTTTAAAGGCGTGGTACTGGGGGATGCGAACCGATAAACTCATCTTT.

The chain uses TRDV1 and TRDJ1; 9 nucleotides agree with TRDD3. TCRdb lists no J gene, so it was determined here by aligning the DNA to germline. The germline V gene encodes CDR1 TSWWSYY and CDR2 QGS. The CDR3 is 16 amino acids. V lost 5 bases to trimming and J lost 1 base; unmatched junction nucleotides: 8. The CDR3 region is CALGNWRGIPTDKLIF. Here the CDR3 DNA reads TGTGCTCTTGGGAATTGGAGGGGGATACCCACCGATAAACTCATCTTT.

In regard to this clone: For this DNA, TCRdb reports the protein of a much larger clone, which diverges at residue 4, most likely from a read error; the protein presented here is translated directly from the DNA. The chain carries TRDV2 and TRDJ1; 9 bases fit TRDD3. Trimming removed 5 bases from V and 8 bases from J; junction bases left unmatched: 14. The CDR3 runs 15 residues. Per the germline V gene, CDR1 is GEAIGNYY and CDR2 is EKD. The CDR3 bases are TGTGCCTGTGCCAAAAGGGGATACGCCCGCCAAAAACTCATCTTT. Residues: CACAKRGYARQKLIF.

This clone appeared a few times. TCRdb records a much larger clone's protein for this DNA, with a difference at residue 13 that likely arises from a read error; the protein given is the translation of the DNA. This chain uses TRDV1 with TRDJ1, with 9 bases identical to TRDD3. TCRdb offers no J gene call, so here the DNA was matched to germline to obtain one. With V trimmed by 0 bases and J by 2 bases, 16 bases remained unmatched. Germline V gene lookup returns CDR1 TSWWSYY and CDR2 QGS. The CDR3 is made up of 20 amino acids. DNA for the CDR3: TGTGCTCTTGGGGAACTTGGGGATGCGTACTGGGGGACTGGAACCGATAAACTCATCTTT. Encoded protein: CALGELGDAYWGTGTDKLIF.

Turning to this clone: The mismatch at residue 3 between this DNA's translation and the TCRdb protein of a much larger clone likely reflects a read error; the protein shown is translated from the DNA. The CDR3 reads CAPGEMSRYTDKLIF. The CDR3 DNA is TGTGCTCCTGGGGAAATGTCACGATACACCGATAAACTCATCTTT. J is TRDJ1 and V is TRDV1, with D perhaps TRDD3 (6 bases). In the absence of a J gene in TCRdb, the DNA was matched to germline to assign it here. Germline V gene data show CDR1 as TSWWSYY and CDR2 as QGS. The CDR3 covers 15 residues.

In its sample, this clone was seen many times. TCRdb shows a much larger clone's protein in place of this DNA's translation, and the two differ at residue 3, likely through a read error; the protein shown is translated from the DNA. The rearrangement joins TRDV2 to TRDJ1, with unresolved D. Germline V gene lookup returns CDR1 GEAIGNYY and CDR2 EKD. This CDR3 is 17 amino acids long. CDR3 protein: CARDTVSSPGYTDKLIF. The CDR3 region has the DNA TGTGCCCGTGACACCGTGTCCTCTCCGGGGTACACCGATAAACTCATCTTT.

At least ten counts were recorded for this clone. The protein TCRdb lists belongs to a much larger clone and differs from this DNA's translation at residue 15, which points to a read error; the protein shown is made from the DNA. This chain links TRDV3 with TRDJ1; 10 bases line up with TRDD3. This CDR3 contains 17 residues. CDR1 TVYSNPD and CDR2 GDNSRS come from the germline V gene (reference sequence). The CDR3 sequence is CAFSFEALVLGDDKPIF. The CDR3 coding sequence is TGTGCCTTTAGTTTCGAGGCGCTGGTACTGGGGGATGATAAACCCATCTTT.

This clone has a handful of counts. The likely explanation is a read error, given a far larger clone one base away. In the same sample, other DNA sequences code for this CDR3. TRDV2 is the V gene, and the J gene was not called; the listed D gene, TRDD3, was not tested against the DNA. The CDR3 is made up of 16 amino acids. Germline V gene data show CDR1 as GEAIGNYY and CDR2 as EKD. The CDR3 reads CACDTGLLGTPPDLIF. CDR3 in DNA: TGTGCCTGCGACACCGGTTTGCTGGGGACCCCCCCGGATCTCATCTTT.

On this clone itself: One end of the junction varies from germline; a read error may be responsible. This chain links TRDV1 with TRDJ2; 10 bases are shared with TRDD3. Here the J gene came from matching the DNA to germline, since TCRdb omits it. The length of the CDR3 is 24 residues. CDR1 is TSWWSYY and CDR2 is QGS in the germline V gene. The CDR3 nucleotides are TGTGCTCTTGAGGAAGGCGATACCTACCTGGCCGCGTACTGGGGGGATACGGCAACAGCACAACTCTTCTTT. Amino acid sequence: CALEEGDTYLAAYWGDTATAQLFF.

On this clone: With only one base between it and a far larger clone, this is likely a read error. Other DNA sequences in the same sample also yield this CDR3. The V and J genes are TRDV2 and TRDJ1; 13 nucleotides agree with TRDD3. TCRdb records no J gene; here it was assigned by comparing the DNA to germline. The CDR3 has 19 amino acids. The V segment lost 3 bases and the J segment 0 bases; nucleotides outside the gene matches: 12. Germline V gene data show CDR1 as GEAIGNYY and CDR2 as EKD. As DNA, the CDR3 is TGTGCCTGTGACGACTTACTGGGGGATACGCCCGCGTACACCGATAAACTCATCTTT. This gives the protein CACDDLLGDTPAYTDKLIF.

Of note for this clone: A far more abundant clone sits one base away, making this likely a read error. The same CDR3 is also encoded by other DNA sequences in this sample. The chain joins TRDV1 to TRDJ1; D possibly corresponds to TRDD3 (6 bases). Per the germline V gene, CDR1 is TSWWSYY and CDR2 is QGS. The CDR3 spans 19 residues. The V and J ends lost 4 bases and 0 bases respectively, with 24 bases between them. The CDR3 sequence is CALGVAIRKTNPYTDKLIF. The DNA for the CDR3 is TGTGCTCTTGGGGTTGCGATACGTAAAACTAACCCGTACACCGATAAACTCATCTTT.

The table lists this clone with a few counts. This likely stems from a read error, as it lies one base from a far larger clone. Here the V gene is TRDV1, but the J gene went uncalled; the table names TRDD3, a call not compared with the DNA. The CDR3 has 16 amino acids. Germline V CDR1 and CDR2: TSWWSYY, QGS. The CDR3 loop reads CALGELRGDSSDKLTF. The CDR3 DNA reads as TGTGCTCTTGGGGAGCTTAGGGGGGATAGTTCCGATAAACTCACCTTT.

Ten or more counts support this clone. Translating this DNA gives a protein that differs at residue 10 from the TCRdb one, which belongs to a much larger clone; a read error is likely, and the protein shown is this translation. The V gene is TRDV2, the J gene TRDJ1, with TRDD3 matching 8 bases. Germline matching of the DNA provided the J gene here, since TCRdb leaves it blank. The V gene end was trimmed by 0 bases and the J gene end by 0 bases; junction bases not matched to a gene: 14. This CDR3 is built from 19 residues. Germline V gene sequence: CDR1 GEAIGNYY, CDR2 EKD. CDR3 in amino acids: CACDTLLLGGTRYTDKLIF. CDR3 nucleotides: TGTGCCTGTGACACCCTCCTACTGGGGGGTACCCGCTACACCGATAAACTCATCTTT.

A few counts support this clone. TCRdb shows a much larger clone's protein in place of this DNA's translation, and the two differ at residue 10, likely through a read error; the protein shown is translated from the DNA. This chain links TRDV1 with TRDJ1, with D perhaps TRDD3 (6 bases). V lost 0 bases and J 0 bases, leaving 32 bases between the germline ends. CDR1 and CDR2 from the germline V gene are TSWWSYY and QGS. This CDR3 spans 23 amino acids. Written as DNA, the CDR3 is TGTGCTCTTGGGGAACTTCCCTACGGCGGGGGGAAGCGGCTATATCGAAACACCGATAAACTCATCTTT. Translated: CALGELPYGGGKRLYRNTDKLIF.

This clone is classed as medium-sized. The chain uses TRDV1 and TRDJ1, with 8 bases matching TRDD3. CDR1 TSWWSYY and CDR2 QGS come from the germline V gene. This CDR3 has 20 amino acids. The trim removed 0 bases at V and 4 bases at J, leaving 19 bases unmatched. This chain's CDR3 is CALGELRAPTVVGDVDKLIF. The CDR3 DNA is TGTGCTCTTGGGGAACTGAGAGCGCCTACTGTGGTGGGGGATGTCGATAAACTCATCTTT.

Comments on this clone: The TCRdb record carries a much larger clone's protein, which differs from this DNA's translation at residue 9; a read error is the likely cause, and the protein listed here is the DNA translation. The chain has TRDV2 and TRDJ1; no firm D call. The J gene was not available in TCRdb and was assigned here by matching the DNA to germline segments. CDR1 is GEAIGNYY, CDR2 EKD, per germline. This CDR3 has 16 residues. V shed 3 bases and J shed 3 bases, with 19 bases lying between them. CDR3 protein: CACDQCRPCKPDKLIF. The CDR3 nucleotides read TGTGCCTGTGACCAATGCCGCCCCTGCAAGCCCGATAAACTCATCTTT.

Worth noting for this clone: A far larger clone lies a single base away; this is likely a read error. Other DNA sequences in this sample translate to the same CDR3. The chain joins TRDV1 to TRDJ1, with D perhaps TRDD3 (5 bases). The germline CDR1 and CDR2 sequences are TSWWSYY and QGS. CDR3 length equals 21 residues. V dropped 0 bases and J dropped 1 base, with 27 bases sitting between them. In DNA form, the CDR3 reads TGTGCTCTTGGGGAACTAGTTCTAATTGACCCTCGGGGGGGCGCCACCGATAAACTCATCTTT. Its translation: CALGELVLIDPRGGATDKLIF.

The sample holds a few counts of this clone. A read error is the likely source, as a far larger clone sits one nucleotide away. The chain recombines TRDV1 with TRDJ1; TRDD3 matches 10 bases. The J gene, missing from TCRdb, was assigned here through DNA to germline matching. V gave up 1 base and J gave up 4 bases; unmatched junction bases: 6. This CDR3 has 16 amino acids. Germline CDR1 reads TSWWSYY; CDR2 reads QGS. CDR3 region: CALGERSGDTNDKLIF. CDR3 in DNA: TGTGCTCTTGGGGAACGGTCGGGGGATACGAACGATAAACTCATCTTT.